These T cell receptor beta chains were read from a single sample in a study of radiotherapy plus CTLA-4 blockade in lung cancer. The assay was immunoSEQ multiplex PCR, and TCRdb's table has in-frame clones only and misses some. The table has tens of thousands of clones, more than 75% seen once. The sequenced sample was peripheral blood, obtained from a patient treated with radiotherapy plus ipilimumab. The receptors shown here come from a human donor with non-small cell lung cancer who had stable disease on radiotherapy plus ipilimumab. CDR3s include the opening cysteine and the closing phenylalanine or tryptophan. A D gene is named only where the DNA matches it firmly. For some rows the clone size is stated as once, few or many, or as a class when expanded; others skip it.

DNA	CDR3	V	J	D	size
TGCGCCAGCAGCCAAGAGGGGAGTGCTAATGAAAAACTGTTTTTT	CASSQEGSANEKLFF	TRBV4-1	TRBJ1-4	.	once
TGTGCCAGCTCACCAGTTGGGACTAAGGAGCTGTTTTTT	CASSPVGTKELFF	TRBV18	TRBJ2-2	TRBD2	.
TGTGCCAGCAGGCTAGCGGGACCCCCCTACGAGCAGTACTTC	CASRLAGPPYEQYF	TRBV6-1	TRBJ2-7	TRBD2	.
TGTGCCAGCACCCCCCGGGGCCCCTACTCCTACGAGCAGTACTTC	CASTPRGPYSYEQYF	TRBV28	TRBJ2-7	.	.
TGTGCCAGCTGGTTAGGGTCCCTTCCTGGCGAGCAGTACTTC	CASWLGSLPGEQYF	TRBV6-5	TRBJ2-7	.	.
TGCGCCAGCAGCGTCGGCTCGGGGGGGAGAAGGGACTACGAGCAGTACTTC	CASSVGSGGRRDYEQYF	TRBV5-1	TRBJ2-7	TRBD2	.
TGTGCCAGCAGCTTGCCGGGGGGGACGGCCAATGAGCAGTTCTTC	CASSLPGGTANEQFF	TRBV5-6	TRBJ2-1	TRBD2	.
TGTGCCAGTAGTATAGGGGACAGAACCCAAGAGACCCAGTACTTC	CASSIGDRTQETQYF	TRBV19	TRBJ2-5	TRBD1	.
TGTGCCAGCAGCACCTCCACCGGGACAGGACTCTCCTACAATGAGCAGTTCTTC	CASSTSTGTGLSYNEQFF	TRBV11-3	TRBJ2-1	TRBD1	.
TGTGCCAGCAGCTTACCAACTGAGAACTATGGCTACACCTTC	CASSLPTENYGYTF	TRBV7-9	TRBJ1-2	.	few
TGCGCCAGCAGCTTGGGACAGGGTTCCGCAGCTTTCTTT	CASSLGQGSAAFF	TRBV5-1	TRBJ1-1	TRBD1	.
TGTGCCAGTAGTACCCCGGAACAGGGGGCGGGGTACTATGAGCAGTTCTTC	CASSTPEQGAGYYEQFF	TRBV19	TRBJ2-1	TRBD1	.
TGTGCCAGCAGGAAGACGGCTGGAAACACCATATATTTT	CASRKTAGNTIYF	TRBV21-1	TRBJ1-3	.	.
TGTGCCAGTCTTAATACTCGTCCCTATGGCTACACCTTC	CASLNTRPYGYTF	TRBV19	TRBJ1-2	.	.
TGTGCCAGCAGCCAAGTAAGGGCCCACAATGAGCAGTTCTTC	CASSQVRAHNEQFF	TRBV14	TRBJ2-1	.	.
TGCGCCAGCAGTTTGGATTGGGTCTCCTTTTATAATTCACCCCTCCACTTT	CASSLDWVSFYNSPLHF	TRBV10-2	TRBJ1-6	.	few
TGTGCCAGCTCACCACGCGAGACAGGGGCGCGGGGCTATGGCTACACCTTC	CASSPRETGARGYGYTF	TRBV18	TRBJ1-2	TRBD1	.
TGTGCCAGCAGCTTAGATCCGGTAACCGATGAGCAGTTCTTC	CASSLDPVTDEQFF	TRBV11-3	TRBJ2-1	.	.
TGTGCCAGCAGCTTAAAATTAGGGAAATCTTTCTTT	CASSLKLGKSFF	TRBV11-1	TRBJ1-1	.	.
TGTGCCAGCAATAGACAGGGGGCTAGCACAGATACGCAGTATTTT	CASNRQGASTDTQYF	TRBV2	TRBJ2-3	TRBD1	few
TGCGCCAGCAGCGCCGGGACAGGGGGCAGTTATGGCTACACCTTC	CASSAGTGGSYGYTF	TRBV5-1	TRBJ1-2	TRBD1	.
TGTGCCAGCAGCCGGACTAGCGGGGGATACGAGCAGTACTTC	CASSRTSGGYEQYF	TRBV28	TRBJ2-7	TRBD2	.
TGTGCCAGCAGTACTCGCCGGGACAGGGAACTCTACAATGAGCAGTTCTTC	CASSTRRDRELYNEQFF	TRBV27	TRBJ2-1	TRBD1	.
TGTGCCAGCAGCTTGTTACCTAGCGGACCGAACACCGGGGAGCTGTTTTTT	CASSLLPSGPNTGELFF	TRBV7-3	TRBJ2-2	TRBD2	.
TGCGCCAGCAGCCGGGGGGTCCAAGAGACCCAGTACTTC	CASSRGVQETQYF	TRBV4-1	TRBJ2-5	.	.
TGCGCCAGCAGCTCCTCCCTAGCGGGGGGCACAGATACGCAGTATTTT	CASSSSLAGGTDTQYF	TRBV5-1	TRBJ2-3	TRBD2	.
TGTGCCTGGAACGCGTTAACCGGGACAGGGGACTACAATGAGCAGTTCTTC	CAWNALTGTGDYNEQFF	TRBV30	TRBJ2-1	TRBD1	.
TGTGCCAGCAGTGGAGACAGGGACACTGGCTACACCTTC	CASSGDRDTGYTF	TRBV2	TRBJ1-2	TRBD1	.
TGTGCCTGGAGTGTACAGCCGGGGCTTCGTCTCTACGAGCAGTACTTC	CAWSVQPGLRLYEQYF	TRBV30	TRBJ2-7	.	.
TGTGCCAGCAGGAGGGGAGGGGAGGGCTATGGCTACACCTTC	CASRRGGEGYGYTF	TRBV2	TRBJ1-2	.	.
TGTGCCAGCAGCTTAGTCCTACTCACAGATACGCAGTATTTT	CASSLVLLTDTQYF	TRBV11-2	TRBJ2-3	.	.
TGTGCCAGCAGCCAAGATTTACTAGCGGGAGCAAGAGAGCAGTACTTC	CASSQDLLAGAREQYF	TRBV4-2	TRBJ2-7	TRBD2	.
TGTGCCAGCAGATCTATCCGTCCGGGACTAGCTGGGAATGAGCAGTTCTTC	CASRSIRPGLAGNEQFF	TRBV11-2	TRBJ2-1	TRBD2	.
TGTGCCAGCAGGGTGACCCAGTACTTC	CASRVTQYF	TRBV6-4	TRBJ2-5	.	.
TGTGCCAGTAGTAGGTCGGCCTACGAGCAGTACTTC	CASSRSAYEQYF	TRBV19	TRBJ2-7	.	few
TGCAGCGTTGCGTGGGTCCAAGAGACCCAGTACTTC	CSVAWVQETQYF	TRBV29-1	TRBJ2-5	.	.
TGCAGTGCTAGAGAAGTCTATGGCTACACCTTC	CSAREVYGYTF	TRBV20-1	TRBJ1-2	.	.
TGTGCCAGTAATAGGGCAGTAACTACGAACACCGGGGAGCTGTTTTTT	CASNRAVTTNTGELFF	TRBV19	TRBJ2-2	.	.
TGTGCCAGCAGCTCCCGCCGGGGGTACACAGATACGCAGTATTTT	CASSSRRGYTDTQYF	TRBV7-2	TRBJ2-3	.	.
TGTGCCAGCAGTTTATTCGGCACAGGGGCTTTACAAGAGACCCAGTACTTC	CASSLFGTGALQETQYF	TRBV27	TRBJ2-5	TRBD1	.
TGTGCCAGCATGGGACAGTTTCAGCCCCAGCATTTT	CASMGQFQPQHF	TRBV2	TRBJ1-5	TRBD1	.
TGTGCCAGCAGCTTGGGGAGGGGGGACAGATCCTACAATGAGCAGTTCTTC	CASSLGRGDRSYNEQFF	TRBV11-2	TRBJ2-1	.	once
TGTGCCAGCAGCGCACAGAACACTGAAGCTTTCTTT	CASSAQNTEAFF	TRBV9	TRBJ1-1	.	.
TGTGCCAGCAGCTGGCGGGGGGGCAGCACTGAAGCTTTCTTT	CASSWRGGSTEAFF	TRBV27	TRBJ1-1	.	.
TGTGCCAGCAGCTTGGAGGGGGGCCCCTACGAGCAGTACTTC	CASSLEGGPYEQYF	TRBV5-6	TRBJ2-7	.	.
TGTGCCAGCGCCCCCGGGACAGCTATCCGGGATACGCAGTATTTT	CASAPGTAIRDTQYF	TRBV4-2	TRBJ2-3	TRBD1	.
TGTGCCAGCAGCCATGACTCAAGGTTTAATGAAAAACTGTTTTTT	CASSHDSRFNEKLFF	TRBV7-9	TRBJ1-4	.	.
TGCGCCAGCAGGGGGGACAGGGGAATTTCACCCCTCCACTTT	CASRGDRGISPLHF	TRBV4-1	TRBJ1-6	TRBD1	.
TGTGCCAGCAGTGTTGGGACTAGCGTTGCCTACAATGAGCAGTTCTTC	CASSVGTSVAYNEQFF	TRBV6-4	TRBJ2-1	TRBD2	.
TGTGCCAGCAGTTTATGGGCGGAGAGCTCCTACAATGAGCAGTTCTTC	CASSLWAESSYNEQFF	TRBV28	TRBJ2-1	.	.
TGTGCCAGCAGCCCCGGCCCCCGAAGCTATCAGCCCCAGCATTTT	CASSPGPRSYQPQHF	TRBV12-1	TRBJ1-5	.	.
TGTGCCAGTAGTATAAGGGACAGGGGCACAGATACGCAGTATTTT	CASSIRDRGTDTQYF	TRBV19	TRBJ2-3	TRBD1	.
TGTGCCAGCAGCCAGGGACTAGCGGAGTACAATGAGCAGTTCTTC	CASSQGLAEYNEQFF	TRBV5-8	TRBJ2-1	TRBD2	.
TGTGCCTGGAATAGTGCGACGGGACAGCCCCAGCATTTT	CAWNSATGQPQHF	TRBV30	TRBJ1-5	.	.
TGTGCCAGCTCACCGGGGGGCGGTGGCTACACCTTC	CASSPGGGGYTF	TRBV18	TRBJ1-2	.	.
TGTGCCAGCAGCCGACGGAAGGGGGCCGAATCCAAAAATACCGGGGAGCTGTTTTTT	CASSRRKGAESKNTGELFF	TRBV4-2	TRBJ2-2	TRBD1	once
TGCGCCAGCAGCTTGCCCAGCGGGGTTGACAATGAGCAGTTCTTC	CASSLPSGVDNEQFF	TRBV5-1	TRBJ2-1	TRBD2	.
TGTGCCAGCACCTATTCGGGACAGAACTATGGCTACACCTTC	CASTYSGQNYGYTF	TRBV28	TRBJ1-2	TRBD1	.
TGTGCCAGCAGCCAGATGAGGGGACTGGCTAATGAAAAACTGTTTTTT	CASSQMRGLANEKLFF	TRBV5-6	TRBJ1-4	.	.